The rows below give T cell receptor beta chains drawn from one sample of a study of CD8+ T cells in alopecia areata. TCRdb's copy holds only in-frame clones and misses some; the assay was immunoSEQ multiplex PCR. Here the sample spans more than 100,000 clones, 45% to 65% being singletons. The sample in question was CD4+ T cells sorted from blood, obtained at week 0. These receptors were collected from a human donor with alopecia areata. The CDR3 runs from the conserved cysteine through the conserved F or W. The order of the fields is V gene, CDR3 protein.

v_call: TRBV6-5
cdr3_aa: CASRRDRGSDTQYF

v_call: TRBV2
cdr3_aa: CASSGWRDSSYNEQFF

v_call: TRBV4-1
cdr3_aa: CASSQGGGRRDEKLFF

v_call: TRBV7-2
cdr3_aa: CASSSDRFYGYTF

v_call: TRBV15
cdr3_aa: CATSRERRDSAFF

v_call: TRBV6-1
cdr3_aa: CASLGLEVEFF

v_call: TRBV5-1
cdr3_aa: CASSFVAGGTETQYF

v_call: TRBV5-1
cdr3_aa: CASSPGLSGDTQYF

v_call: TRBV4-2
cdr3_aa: CASSQRAGSGEKLFF

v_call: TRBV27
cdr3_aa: CASSDLGGAGGELFF

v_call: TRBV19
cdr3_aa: CASSPGRPGGSQPQHF

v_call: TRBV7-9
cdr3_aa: CASSLASVRRAGANVLTF

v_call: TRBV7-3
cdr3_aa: CASSNQGPPDTQYF

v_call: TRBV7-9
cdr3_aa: CASSFRSPEESSEQYF

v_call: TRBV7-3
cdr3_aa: CASSPILTPQGSGTDTQYF

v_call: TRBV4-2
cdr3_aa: CASSQDEYTEAFF

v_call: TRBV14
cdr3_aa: CASSQSPGGISYEQYF

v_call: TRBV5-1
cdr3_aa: CASSFIAGYTGELFF

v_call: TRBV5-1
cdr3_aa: CASSLVASGGPVPYEQYF

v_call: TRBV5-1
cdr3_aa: CASSLTQTGNTEAFF

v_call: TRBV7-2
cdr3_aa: CASRPDSNQPQHF